These 18 T cell receptor beta chains were all obtained from the same sample, sequenced in a study of T cell responses to AZD1222 COVID-19 vaccine. The data were produced by immunoSEQ multiplex PCR, yet TCRdb's version contains in-frame clones alone and is incomplete. The sample includes 65,000 to 100,000 clones, 85% to 90% of them seen just once. Material: peripheral blood, obtained 28 days after the second AZD1222 dose. Receptors were obtained from an adult who received the AZD1222 COVID-19 vaccine.

The chain links TRBV9 to TRBJ1-3, with D perhaps matching TRBD1 (6 bases). Germline V gene lookup returns CDR1 SGDLS and CDR2 YYNGEE. This CDR3 has 18 residues. Trimming cost V 3 bases and J 0 bases, with 19 bases left between them. Here the CDR3 reads CASSALTGTASSGNTIYF. CDR3 nucleotide sequence: TGTGCCAGCAGCGCGCTTACAGGGACCGCCAGCTCTGGAAACACCATATATTTT.

The CDR3 DNA follows: TGCGCCAGCAGCCAAGCACTAGCGGGACAAGGTTACTACGAGCAGTACTTC. Its protein product is CASSQALAGQGYYEQYF. The chain links TRBV4-3 to TRBJ2-7, with TRBD2 matching 10 bases. The CDR3 extends over 17 amino acids. V was clipped by 1 base and J by 3 bases; unmatched bases: 9. Germline loops: CDR1 LGHNA, CDR2 YSLEER.

The chain is built from TRBV14 and TRBJ2-3; D is unclear. Germline V gene sequence: CDR1 SGHDN, CDR2 FVKESK. The CDR3 runs to 17 residues. V was cut by 1 base and J by 0 bases, with 14 bases left in between. The CDR3 sequence is CASSQAGVVPSTDTQYF. CDR3 bases: TGTGCCAGCAGCCAAGCCGGAGTCGTCCCTAGCACAGATACGCAGTATTTT.

A single count supports this clone. The CDR3 spells CASSLGLAGGHEQFF. As DNA, the CDR3 is TGTGCCAGCAGCCTAGGACTAGCGGGGGGTCATGAGCAGTTCTTC. This rearrangement joins TRBV11-2 to TRBJ2-1, with TRBD2 matching over 14 bases. J lost 8 bases, V lost 5 bases, and 5 bases had no gene match. This CDR3 spans 15 amino acids. Germline lookup yields CDR1 SGHAT and CDR2 FQNNGV.

The chain has TRBV10-2 and TRBJ2-1, with 10 bases that match TRBD2. V was pared by 5 bases and J by 3 bases, with 7 bases of the junction left unmatched. Germline V gene lookup returns CDR1 WSHSY and CDR2 SAAADI. This CDR3 region has 16 residues. The CDR3 reads CASSPLLAGVYNEQFF. The CDR3 coding sequence is TGCGCCAGCAGTCCCCTCCTAGCGGGGGTCTACAATGAGCAGTTCTTC.

This chain uses TRBV4-1 with TRBJ1-6, with TRBD1 matching over 8 bases. The junction had 3 bases not matched to a gene; V was cut back by 1 base and J by 10 bases. This CDR3 spans 14 amino acids. Germline CDR1 is MGHRA and CDR2 is YSYEKL. CDR3 nucleotide sequence: TGCGCCAGCAGCCAAGTACAGGGGGTATCACCCCTCCACTTT. Its translation: CASSQVQGVSPLHF.

The chain recombines TRBV14 with TRBJ2-7; 9 nucleotides line up with TRBD1. Germline trimming cut 4 bases from V and 4 bases from J; bases unmatched to any gene: 5. The CDR3 sequence is 14 residues long. Germline loops: CDR1 SGHDN, CDR2 FVKESK. The CDR3 nucleotides read TGTGCCAGCAGCCCTGGGACAGGGAGATACGAGCAGTACTTC. Its translation: CASSPGTGRYEQYF.

This clone showed up just a few times. The rearrangement uses TRBV2 and TRBJ1-2; D gene unclear. CDR3 size: 15 residues. The germline V gene encodes CDR1 SNHLY and CDR2 FYNNEI. V was pared by 3 bases and J by 7 bases, with 18 bases between. CDR3 in DNA: TGTGCCAGCAGTGAGCGGGATAGGTCCCCCGGTGGCTACACCTTC. It encodes CASSERDRSPGGYTF.

V is TRBV6-2 or TRBV6-3 and J is TRBJ1-1, with 8 positions matching TRBD1. Germline values: CDR1 MNHEY, CDR2 SVGEGT. This CDR3 has 15 residues. V lost 5 bases, J lost 4 bases, and 9 bases stayed unmatched. CDR3: CASSRMVQGGTEAFF. In nucleotides, the CDR3 is TGTGCCAGCAGTCGAATGGTACAGGGGGGCACTGAAGCTTTCTTT.

The J gene is TRBJ2-7, the V gene TRBV14; 13 bases align to TRBD2. V lost 4 bases, J lost 4 bases, and 19 bases stayed unmatched. CDR3 length equals 20 residues. CDR1 is SGHDN and CDR2 is FVKESK in the germline V gene. CDR3 coding DNA: TGTGCCAGCAGCCGTGCTTTAACTAGCGGGAGGGCACCGGTCCCGTACGAGCAGTACTTC. Residues: CASSRALTSGRAPVPYEQYF.

This sequence joins TRBV19 and TRBJ2-1; TRBD2 matches 7 bases. From germline, CDR1 is LNHDA and CDR2 SQIVND (reference sequence). V shed 4 bases and J 5 bases; nucleotides not matched to a gene: 8. CDR3 length equals 15 residues. The DNA of the CDR3 is TGTGCCAGTAGTAGGGGGGGTGGACGGGACAATGAGCAGTTCTTC. Its protein is CASSRGGGRDNEQFF.

This rearrangement joins TRBV24-1 to TRBJ1-5, with 8 bases aligning to TRBD1. Per germline, CDR1 KGHDR and CDR2 SFDVKD. Losses at the gene ends were 4 bases for V and 5 bases for J; bases not matched to a gene: 9. There are 16 residues in the CDR3. CDR3 sequence (DNA): TGTGCCACCAGTGACTCCGGGACAGGAACCCATCAGCCCCAGCATTTT. This gives the protein CATSDSGTGTHQPQHF.

This chain uses TRBV14 with TRBJ1-6; D gene unclear. V was cut by 0 bases and J by 7 bases, with 16 bases left in between. Per germline, CDR1 SGHDN and CDR2 FVKESK. The CDR3 runs 17 residues. DNA for the CDR3: TGTGCCAGCAGCCAAGAGCGCGAAGGAGTATGGAATTCACCCCTCCACTTT. Its translation is CASSQEREGVWNSPLHF. The variable domain in full, completed from reference TRBV14 and TRBJ1-6, reads EAGVTQFPSHSVIEKGQTVTLRCDPISGHDNLYWYRRVMGKEIKFLLHFVKESKQDESGMPNNRFLAERTGGTYSTLKVQPAELEDSGVYFCASSQEREGVWNSPLHFGNGTRLTVT.

DNA of the CDR3: TGTGCCACCGGGGGGCGGAACACCGGGGAGCTGTTTTTT. Protein: CATGGRNTGELFF. The V call is TRBV15, the J call TRBJ2-2, with D possibly being TRBD1 or TRBD2 (6 bases each). The CDR3 loop spans 13 amino acids. V was trimmed by 8 bases and J by 1 base, leaving 8 bases between them. The germline CDR1 and CDR2 sequences are LNHNV and YYDKDF (reference sequence).

The chain carries TRBV29-1 and TRBJ1-1; 11 bases align to TRBD1. The germline gives CDR1 SQVTM, CDR2 ANQGSEA. V was clipped by 6 bases and J by 6 bases; unmatched bases: 6. This CDR3 region has 13 residues. This CDR3 is CSVPGQGAAEAFF. The CDR3 region has the DNA TGCAGCGTACCCGGACAGGGGGCGGCTGAAGCTTTCTTT.

The chain employs TRBV21-1 and TRBJ1-6. TRBV21-1 is given as a pseudogene. This CDR3 is built from 9 residues. In DNA form, the CDR3 reads TGTGCCAGCCTAGGGAGCCACCACTTT. Encoded protein: CASLGSHHF.

The chain couples TRBV11-2 to TRBJ2-7; perhaps TRBD2 as D (6 bases). Deletions cut 5 bases from V and 1 base from J, with 15 bases between. The germline V gene encodes CDR1 SGHAT and CDR2 FQNNGV. This CDR3 has 15 residues. The chain's CDR3 is CASSRSGGPSYEQYF. CDR3 bases: TGTGCCAGCAGCCGATCCGGGGGACCATCCTACGAGCAGTACTTC.

The J gene is TRBJ2-7, the V gene TRBV28, with D maybe TRBD2 (7 bases). Per the germline V gene, CDR1 is MDHEN and CDR2 is SYDVKM. V was pared by 5 bases and J by 6 bases, with 20 bases between. The CDR3 sequence is 15 residues long. For the CDR3, the DNA is TGTGCCAGCAGTGCCCCGGGGGGCCAACGTTTCGAGCAGTACTTC. This translates into CASSAPGGQRFEQYF. The full variable domain, completed using reference TRBV28 and TRBJ2-7, is DVKVTQSSRYLVKRTGEKVFLECVQDMDHENMFWYRQDPGLGLRLIYFSYDVKMKEKGDIPEGYSVSREKKERFSLILESASTNQTSMYLCASSAPGGQRFEQYFGPGTRLTVT.